Following are 7 T cell receptor beta chains from one sample sequenced in a study of post-analysis software for immune sequencing data. Overall study findings and caveats: Patients showed TRBV5-6, TRBV5-1 and TRBV20-1 among a few TRBV segments more frequent than in controls.

Presence of unique molecular identifiers characterized the TCR beta cDNA libraries. TCRdb passed the PCR reads through MiXCR, listing each CDR3 protein once. The table records about 380,000 distinct CDR3 sequences, approximately 33% of them present only once. These receptors are not linked to any known antigen. Sequencing was done on a sample of blood. These receptors came from a girl aged 5 to 17 with multiple sclerosis.

This chain joins TRBV12-3 or TRBV12-4 and TRBJ1-1; D might be TRBD1 (5 bases). Trimming removed 1 base from V and 3 bases from J, with 15 bases in between. The CDR3 contains 16 residues. The CDR3 reads CASSLESGIKDTEAFF. CDR3 sequence (DNA): TGTGCCAGCAGTTTAGAATCAGGGATAAAGGACACTGAAGCTTTCTTT.

This clonotype occurred many times. The CDR3, as DNA: TGCAGCGTTGTCGGGGGGCTGGTATACAATGAGCAGTTCTTC. Translating it yields CSVVGGLVYNEQFF. The V gene is TRBV29-1, the J gene TRBJ2-1; tentatively, D is TRBD2 (7 bases). Germline CDR1 is SQVTM and CDR2 is ANQGSEA. The CDR3 totals 14 residues. V was shortened by 4 bases and J by 4 bases, with 14 bases between the two germline ends.

The chain links TRBV10-3 to TRBJ1-2, with D perhaps matching TRBD1 (6 bases). Trimming removed 6 bases from V and 2 bases from J, with 10 bases in between. CDR1 and CDR2 from the germline V gene are ENHRY and SYGVKD. The length of the CDR3 is 13 residues. CDR3 residues: CAIRDSWNYGYTF. DNA for the CDR3: TGTGCCATCAGGGACAGCTGGAACTATGGCTACACCTTC.

The chain has TRBV7-6 and TRBJ2-5; D may be TRBD1 or TRBD2 (5 bases each). Trimming left V 4 bases short and J 5 bases short, with 17 bases between. Germline V gives CDR1 SGHVS, CDR2 FNYEAQ. The CDR3 consists of 15 residues. The CDR3: CASSWPGRPTETQYF. As DNA, the CDR3 is TGTGCCAGCAGCTGGCCGGGACGCCCCACGGAGACCCAGTACTTC.

This chain uses TRBV7-9 with TRBJ1-1; 9 bases map to TRBD1. The CDR3 covers 14 residues. The V segment lost 6 bases and the J segment 6 bases; nucleotides outside the gene matches: 8. Germline-derived CDR1 and CDR2 are SEHNR and FQNEAQ (reference sequence). CDR3 loop: CASSYRGQGAEAFF. In DNA form, the CDR3 reads TGTGCCAGCAGTTACAGGGGGCAAGGCGCTGAAGCTTTCTTT.

The rearrangement uses TRBV6-2 or TRBV6-3 and TRBJ1-5; D possibly corresponds to TRBD1 (6 bases). V lost 6 bases and J 0 bases, leaving 9 bases between the germline ends. The CDR3 runs to 14 residues. Germline CDR1 is MNHEY and CDR2 is SVGEGT. CDR3: CASSWTASNQPQHF. The CDR3 DNA follows: TGTGCCAGCAGCTGGACAGCTAGCAATCAGCCCCAGCATTTT.

This clonotype was counted many times. J is TRBJ2-7 and V is TRBV5-6, with a weak D call TRBD1 (6 bases). Deletions cut 0 bases from V and 3 bases from J, with 10 bases between. Germline CDR1 is SGHDT and CDR2 is YYEEEE. The CDR3 loop spans 14 amino acids. CDR3 sequence reads: CASSLGSGDYEQYF. The CDR3 DNA reads TGTGCCAGCAGCTTGGGGTCAGGGGACTACGAGCAGTACTTC.